These T cell receptor beta chains were read from a single sample in a study of T cells in Graves' hyperthyroidism and ophthalmopathy. Each CDR3 protein gets one entry after TCRdb re-called the multiplex PCR reads with MiXCR. The sample lists around 500,000 distinct CDR3 sequences, around a fifth seen once, with 49% in the top ten. The sequenced sample consisted of blood. All receptors come from a woman in her sixties or seventies with Graves' ophthalmopathy. The CDR3 runs from the conserved cysteine through the conserved F or W. The D gene is left open where the match is weak. Rows may omit the clone size; those that give it use once, few, many or a size class.

J | D | size | V | DNA | CDR3
TRBJ1-4 | TRBD1 | few | TRBV5-6 | TGTGCCAGCAGCTTTGCTCCGGGACAGGGTGATGAAAAACTGTTTTTT | CASSFAPGQGDEKLFF
TRBJ1-5 | . | . | TRBV4-2 | TGTGCCAGCAGCCAAGAGGGGCAGGGCTCCCAGGGACAGCCCCAGCATTTT | CASSQEGQGSQGQPQHF
TRBJ2-7 | . | . | TRBV19 | TGTGCCAGTAGTATTTTATACGGGGCAGACTACGAGCAGTACTTC | CASSILYGADYEQYF
TRBJ1-4 | . | few | TRBV27 | TGTGCCAGCAGTTGGCGGGGTGGGGTTGAAAAACTGTTTTTT | CASSWRGGVEKLFF
TRBJ1-5 | TRBD1 | few | TRBV30 | TGTGCCTGGCATCAGGGGGGCTCCAATCAGCCCCAGCATTTT | CAWHQGGSNQPQHF
TRBJ2-5 | TRBD1 | few | TRBV6-1 | TGTGCCAGCAGTACCCGGGACAGGGAGTACGAGACCCAGTACTTC | CASSTRDREYETQYF
TRBJ1-2 | . | few | TRBV7-2 | TGTGCCAGCAGCCCGGGACGGACTAGGGGCTACACCTTC | CASSPGRTRGYTF
TRBJ2-4 | . | many | TRBV28 | TGTGCCAGCAGTCCCGACCACCTCAGAGGGGGGGAAGCCAAAAACATTCAGTACTTC | CASSPDHLRGGEAKNIQYF
TRBJ1-2 | . | few | TRBV2 | TGTGCCAGCAGGGCAGGGTTTGGGGGCTACACCTTC | CASRAGFGGYTF
TRBJ2-7 | TRBD1 | few | TRBV28 | TGTGCCAGCGCAATCTGGGACAGCTCCTACGAGCAGTACTTC | CASAIWDSSYEQYF
TRBJ2-3 | . | . | TRBV5-6 | TGTGCCAGCAGCTCGACAGATAATACGCAGTATTTT | CASSSTDNTQYF
TRBJ1-5 | . | . | TRBV19 | TGTGCCAGTACCCTCGGTCGGGGTTGGTACCAGCCCCAGCATTTT | CASTLGRGWYQPQHF
TRBJ2-3 | . | . | TRBV9 | TGTGCCAGCAGCTTACTACAGGGAACAGATACGCAGTATTTT | CASSLLQGTDTQYF
TRBJ2-1 | . | many | TRBV11-2 | TGTGCCAGCAGCCCGCCCAGGGGACACTTACCCTACAATGAGCAGTTCTTC | CASSPPRGHLPYNEQFF
TRBJ2-1 | . | few | TRBV12-3/TRBV12-4 | TGTGCCAGCAGACCCTCAGGTGGCCGGGAGCAGTTCTTC | CASRPSGGREQFF
TRBJ2-2 | TRBD1 | . | TRBV5-1 | TGCGCCAGCAGCCCTTGGGACAGCCCCGGGGAGCTGTTTTTT | CASSPWDSPGELFF
TRBJ2-1 | . | many | TRBV12-3/TRBV12-4 | TGTGCCAGCAGTCCACAACTACAGGGTGATGAGCAGTTCTTC | CASSPQLQGDEQFF
TRBJ2-7 | TRBD2 | many | TRBV6-5 | TGTGCCAGCAGTTACGCTAGCGGGATCTACGAGCAGTACTTC | CASSYASGIYEQYF
TRBJ2-1 | . | . | TRBV7-9 | TGTGCCAGCAGCCCCGGACACCAGTTGTACAATGAGCAGTTCTTC | CASSPGHQLYNEQFF
TRBJ1-2 | TRBD1 | many | TRBV6-1 | TGTGCCAGCAGTAAAGGGGGCGCGTCCGGTAACTATGGCTACACCTTC | CASSKGGASGNYGYTF
TRBJ2-2 | . | . | TRBV7-2 | TGTGCCAGCAGCTATAACAGGGGACTCACCGGGGAGCTGTTTTTT | CASSYNRGLTGELFF
TRBJ2-2 | . | . | TRBV7-9 | TGTGCCAGCAGCTTTACTGGGCCGCGGGAGCTGTTTTTT | CASSFTGPRELFF
TRBJ1-1 | . | . | TRBV10-3 | TGTGCCATCAGTCGTCGGGGGCCGGAGAACACTGAAGCTTTCTTT | CAISRRGPENTEAFF
TRBJ2-7 | TRBD1 | few | TRBV28 | TGTGCCAGCAGTTTCCAGGGGGCCGACTACGAGCAGTACTTC | CASSFQGADYEQYF
TRBJ1-3 | . | few | TRBV2 | TGTGCCAGCAGTGAAAACAGGGCTTCTGGAAACACCATATATTTT | CASSENRASGNTIYF
TRBJ2-3 | . | many | TRBV12-3/TRBV12-4 | TGTGCCAGCGCCGTCCACCCAGATACGCAGTATTTT | CASAVHPDTQYF
TRBJ2-2 | . | . | TRBV20-1 | TGCAGTGCTGCCCGTAGCGGCCTCCTCACCGGGGAGCTGTTTTTT | CSAARSGLLTGELFF
TRBJ2-3 | TRBD2 | few | TRBV20-1 | TGCAGTGCAACGTCGGGACTAGCGGGAGTGTCAAGCGCAGATACGCAGTATTTT | CSATSGLAGVSSADTQYF